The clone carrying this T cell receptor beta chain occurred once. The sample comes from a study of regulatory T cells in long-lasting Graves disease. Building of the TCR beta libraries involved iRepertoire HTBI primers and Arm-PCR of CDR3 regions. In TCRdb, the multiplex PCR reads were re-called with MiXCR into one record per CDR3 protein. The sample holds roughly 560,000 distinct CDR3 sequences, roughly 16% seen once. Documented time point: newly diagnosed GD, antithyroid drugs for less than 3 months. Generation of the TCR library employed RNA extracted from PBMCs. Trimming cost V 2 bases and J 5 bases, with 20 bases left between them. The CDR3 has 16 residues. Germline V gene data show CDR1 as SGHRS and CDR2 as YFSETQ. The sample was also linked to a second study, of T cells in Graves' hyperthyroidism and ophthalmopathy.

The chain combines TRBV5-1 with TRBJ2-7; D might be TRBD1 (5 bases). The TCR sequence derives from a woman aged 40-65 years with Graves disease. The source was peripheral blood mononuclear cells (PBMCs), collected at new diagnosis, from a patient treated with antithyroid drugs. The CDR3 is CASSLTAGFKSHEQYF. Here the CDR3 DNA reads TGCGCCAGCAGCTTAACGGCAGGGTTTAAGTCCCACGAGCAGTACTTC. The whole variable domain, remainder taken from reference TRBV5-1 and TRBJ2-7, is KAGVTQTPRYLIKTRGQQVTLSCSPISGHRSVSWYQQTPGQGLQFLFEYFSETQRNKGNFPGRFSGRQFSNSRSEMNVSTLELGDSALYLCASSLTAGFKSHEQYFGPGTRLTVT.